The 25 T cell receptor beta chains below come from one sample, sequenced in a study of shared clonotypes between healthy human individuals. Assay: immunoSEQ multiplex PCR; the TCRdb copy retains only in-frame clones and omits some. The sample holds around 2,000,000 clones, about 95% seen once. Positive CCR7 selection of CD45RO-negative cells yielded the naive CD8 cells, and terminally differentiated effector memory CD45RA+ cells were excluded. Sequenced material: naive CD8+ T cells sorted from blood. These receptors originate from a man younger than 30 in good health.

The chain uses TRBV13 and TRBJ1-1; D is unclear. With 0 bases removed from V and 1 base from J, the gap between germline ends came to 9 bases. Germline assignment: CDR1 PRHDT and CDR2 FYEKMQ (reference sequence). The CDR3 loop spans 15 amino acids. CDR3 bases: TGTGCCAGCAGCTTAGGGTGGCAGTCGAACACTGAAGCTTTCTTT. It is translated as CASSLGWQSNTEAFF.

CDR3 nucleotide sequence: TGTGCCAGCAGCCACAGGTCTTACTATGGCTACACCTTC. Its translation: CASSHRSYYGYTF. The chain has TRBV25-1 and TRBJ1-2; D is possibly TRBD1 (5 bases). The CDR3 covers 13 residues. Trimming removed 6 bases at V and 3 bases at J, with 11 bases between. Per the germline V gene, CDR1 is MGHDK and CDR2 is SYGVNS.

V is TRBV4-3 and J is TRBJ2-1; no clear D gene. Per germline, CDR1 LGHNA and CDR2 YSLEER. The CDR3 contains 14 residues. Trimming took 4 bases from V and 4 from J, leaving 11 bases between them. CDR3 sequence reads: CASSRDRGYNEQFF. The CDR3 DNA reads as TGCGCCAGCAGCCGCGATAGAGGATACAATGAGCAGTTCTTC.

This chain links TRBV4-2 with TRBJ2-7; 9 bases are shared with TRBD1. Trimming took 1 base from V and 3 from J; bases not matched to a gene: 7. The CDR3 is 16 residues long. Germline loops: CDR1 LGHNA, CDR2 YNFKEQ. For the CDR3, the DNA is TGTGCCAGCAGCCAAGGTCAATGGGACAGGGACTACGAGCAGTACTTC. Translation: CASSQGQWDRDYEQYF.

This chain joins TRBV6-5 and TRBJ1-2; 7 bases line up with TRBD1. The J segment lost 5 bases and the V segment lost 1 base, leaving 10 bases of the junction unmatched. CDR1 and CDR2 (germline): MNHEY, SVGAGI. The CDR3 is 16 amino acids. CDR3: CASSYYGDSPSYGYTF. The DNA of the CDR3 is TGTGCCAGCAGTTACTACGGGGACAGTCCTTCTTATGGCTACACCTTC.

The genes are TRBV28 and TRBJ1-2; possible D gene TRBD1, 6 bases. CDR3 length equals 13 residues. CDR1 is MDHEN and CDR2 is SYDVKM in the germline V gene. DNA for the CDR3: TGTGCTCACACAGGGCGCCCGGTGTTGGGCTACACCTTC. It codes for CAHTGRPVLGYTF.

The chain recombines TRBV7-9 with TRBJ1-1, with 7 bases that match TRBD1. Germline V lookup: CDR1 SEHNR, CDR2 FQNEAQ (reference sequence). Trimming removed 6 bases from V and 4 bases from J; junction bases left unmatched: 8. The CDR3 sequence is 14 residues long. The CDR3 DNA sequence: TGTGCCAGCAGTCCTCAACAGGGGAGCACTGAAGCTTTCTTT. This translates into CASSPQQGSTEAFF.

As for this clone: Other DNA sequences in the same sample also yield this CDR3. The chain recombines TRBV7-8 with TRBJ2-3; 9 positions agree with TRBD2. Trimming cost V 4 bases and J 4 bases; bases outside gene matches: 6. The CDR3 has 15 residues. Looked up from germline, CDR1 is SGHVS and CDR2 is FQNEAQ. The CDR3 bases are TGTGCCAGCAGCTCCTTAGCGGGAGTCGCAGATACGCAGTATTTT. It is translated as CASSSLAGVADTQYF. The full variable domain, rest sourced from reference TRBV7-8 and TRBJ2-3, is GAGVSQSPRYKVAKRGQDVALRCDPISGHVSLFWYQQALGQGPEFLTYFQNEAQLDKSGLPSDRFFAERPEGSVSTLKIQRTQQEDSAVYLCASSSLAGVADTQYFGPGTRLTVL.

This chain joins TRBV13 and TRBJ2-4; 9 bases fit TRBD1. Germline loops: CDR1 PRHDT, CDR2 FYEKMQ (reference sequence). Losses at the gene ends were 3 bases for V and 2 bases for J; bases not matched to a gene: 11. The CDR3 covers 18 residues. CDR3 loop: CASSFGTGRVGTKNIQYF. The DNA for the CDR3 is TGTGCCAGCAGCTTTGGGACAGGGAGGGTCGGGACCAAAAACATTCAGTACTTC.

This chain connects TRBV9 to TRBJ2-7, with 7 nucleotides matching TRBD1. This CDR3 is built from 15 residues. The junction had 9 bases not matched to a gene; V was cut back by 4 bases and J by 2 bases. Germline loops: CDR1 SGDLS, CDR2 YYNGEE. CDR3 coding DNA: TGTGCCAGCAGCATCTCCGGGACAGAAGCCTACGAGCAGTACTTC. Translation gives CASSISGTEAYEQYF.

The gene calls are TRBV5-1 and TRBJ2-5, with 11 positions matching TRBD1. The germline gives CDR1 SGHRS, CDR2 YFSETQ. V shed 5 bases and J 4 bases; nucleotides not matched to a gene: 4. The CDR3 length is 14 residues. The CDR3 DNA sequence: TGCGCCAGCAGTTCGGGGACAGGGGGAGAGACCCAGTACTTC. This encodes CASSSGTGGETQYF.

This chain's CDR3 is CASLSGGASYEQYF. DNA of the CDR3: TGCGCCAGCCTGTCGGGGGGGGCGAGCTACGAGCAGTACTTC. The chain recombines TRBV23-1 with TRBJ2-7; 8 bases line up with TRBD2. Being an ORF, TRBV23-1 has a function that is uncertain. The V gene end was trimmed by 8 bases and the J gene end by 3 bases; junction bases not matched to a gene: 9. This CDR3 comprises 14 residues.

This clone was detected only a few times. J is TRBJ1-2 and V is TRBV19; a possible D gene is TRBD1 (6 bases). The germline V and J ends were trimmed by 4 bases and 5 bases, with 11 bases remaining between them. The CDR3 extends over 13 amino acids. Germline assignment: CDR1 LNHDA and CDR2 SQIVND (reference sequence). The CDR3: CASSKQGPYGYTF. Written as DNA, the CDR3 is TGTGCCAGTAGTAAACAGGGACCTTATGGCTACACCTTC. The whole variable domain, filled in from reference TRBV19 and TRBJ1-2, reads DGGITQSPKYLFRKEGQNVTLSCEQNLNHDAMYWYRQDPGQGLRLIYYSQIVNDFQKGDIAEGYSVSREKKESFPLTVTSAQKNPTAFYLCASSKQGPYGYTFGSGTRLTVV.

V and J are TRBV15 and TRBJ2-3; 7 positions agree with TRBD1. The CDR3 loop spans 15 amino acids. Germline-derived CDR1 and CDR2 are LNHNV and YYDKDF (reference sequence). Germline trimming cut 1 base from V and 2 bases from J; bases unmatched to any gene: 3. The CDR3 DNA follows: TGTGCCACCAGCAGAGGGGACAGCCTCACAGATACGCAGTATTTT. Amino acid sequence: CATSRGDSLTDTQYF.

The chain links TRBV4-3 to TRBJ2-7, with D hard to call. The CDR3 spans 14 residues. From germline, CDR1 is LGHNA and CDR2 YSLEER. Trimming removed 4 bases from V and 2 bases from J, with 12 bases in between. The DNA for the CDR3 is TGCGCCAGCAGCCCCGCGCATGGGCCCTACGAGCAGTACTTC. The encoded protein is CASSPAHGPYEQYF.

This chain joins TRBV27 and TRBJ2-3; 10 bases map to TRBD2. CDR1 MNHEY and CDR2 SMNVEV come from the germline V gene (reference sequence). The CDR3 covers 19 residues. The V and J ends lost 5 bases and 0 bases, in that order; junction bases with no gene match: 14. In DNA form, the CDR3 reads TGTGCCAGCAGTACATACTTAGCGGGGGGACCCACTAGCACAGATACGCAGTATTTT. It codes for CASSTYLAGGPTSTDTQYF.

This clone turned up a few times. CDR3: CASSLGRTEQYF. As DNA, the CDR3 is TGTGCCAGCAGCTTGGGGCGTACGGAGCAGTACTTC. J is TRBJ2-7 and V is TRBV11-2; D is possibly TRBD1 (5 bases). Between the trimmed V and J ends, which lost 3 bases and 7 bases, there was a span of 10 bases. The CDR3 runs to 12 residues. The germline V gene encodes CDR1 SGHAT and CDR2 FQNNGV.

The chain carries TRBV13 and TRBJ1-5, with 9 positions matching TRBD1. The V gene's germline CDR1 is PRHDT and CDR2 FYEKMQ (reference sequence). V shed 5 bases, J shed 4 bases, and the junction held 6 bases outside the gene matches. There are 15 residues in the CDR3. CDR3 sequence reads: CASSEGDRGNQPQHF. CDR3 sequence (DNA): TGTGCCAGCAGCGAAGGTGACAGGGGGAATCAGCCCCAGCATTTT. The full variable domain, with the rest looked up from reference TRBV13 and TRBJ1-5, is AAGVIQSPRHLIKEKRETATLKCYPIPRHDTVYWYQQGPGQDPQFLISFYEKMQSDKGSIPDRFSAQQFSDYHSELNMSSLELGDSALYFCASSEGDRGNQPQHFGDGTRLSIL.

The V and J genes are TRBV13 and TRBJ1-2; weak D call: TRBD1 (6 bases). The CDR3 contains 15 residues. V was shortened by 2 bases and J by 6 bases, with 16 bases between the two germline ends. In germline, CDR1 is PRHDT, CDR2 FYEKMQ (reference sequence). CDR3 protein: CASSLHMSGANGYTF. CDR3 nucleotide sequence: TGTGCCAGCAGCTTACATATGTCGGGGGCGAATGGCTACACCTTC.

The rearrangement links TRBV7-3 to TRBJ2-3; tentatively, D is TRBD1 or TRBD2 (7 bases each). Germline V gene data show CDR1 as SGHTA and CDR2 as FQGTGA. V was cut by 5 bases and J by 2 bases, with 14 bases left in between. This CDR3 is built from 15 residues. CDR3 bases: TGTGCCAGCAGCCCAGGGGGGGACCACACAGATACGCAGTATTTT. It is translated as CASSPGGDHTDTQYF.

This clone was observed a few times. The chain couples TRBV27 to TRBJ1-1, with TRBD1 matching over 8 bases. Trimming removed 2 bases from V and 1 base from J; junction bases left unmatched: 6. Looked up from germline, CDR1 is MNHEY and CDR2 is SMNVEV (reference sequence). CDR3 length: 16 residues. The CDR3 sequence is CASSLGRQGKNTEAFF. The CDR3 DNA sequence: TGTGCCAGCAGTTTAGGGCGACAGGGGAAGAACACTGAAGCTTTCTTT.

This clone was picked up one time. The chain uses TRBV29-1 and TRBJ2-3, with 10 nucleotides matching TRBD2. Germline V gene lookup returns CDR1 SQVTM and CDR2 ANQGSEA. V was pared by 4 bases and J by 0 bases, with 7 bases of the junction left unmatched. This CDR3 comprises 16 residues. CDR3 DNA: TGCAGCGTTGTGGGGACTAGCGATTCTAGCACAGATACGCAGTATTTT. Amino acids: CSVVGTSDSSTDTQYF.

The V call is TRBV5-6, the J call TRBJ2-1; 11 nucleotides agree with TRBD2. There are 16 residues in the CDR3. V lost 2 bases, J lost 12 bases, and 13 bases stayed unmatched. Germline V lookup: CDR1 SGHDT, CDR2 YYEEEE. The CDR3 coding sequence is TGTGCCAGCAGCTTCCTTGAAGGTAGCGGGGGGGCTGGGCAGTTCTTC. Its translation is CASSFLEGSGGAGQFF.

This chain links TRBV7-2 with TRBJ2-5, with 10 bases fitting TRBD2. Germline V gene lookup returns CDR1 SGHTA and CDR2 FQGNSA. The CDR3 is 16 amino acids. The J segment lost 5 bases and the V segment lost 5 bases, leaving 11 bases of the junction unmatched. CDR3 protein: CASSRHLAGAGETQYF. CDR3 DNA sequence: TGTGCCAGCAGCCGCCATCTAGCGGGAGCTGGGGAGACCCAGTACTTC.

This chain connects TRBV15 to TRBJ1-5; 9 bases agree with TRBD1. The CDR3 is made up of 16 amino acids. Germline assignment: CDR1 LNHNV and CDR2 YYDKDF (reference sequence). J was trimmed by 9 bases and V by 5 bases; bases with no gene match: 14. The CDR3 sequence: CATSSSGTGILGPQHF. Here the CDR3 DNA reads TGTGCCACCAGCTCGAGCGGGACAGGGATATTAGGGCCCCAGCATTTT.